A selection of T cell receptor beta chains follows, all from one sample in a study of shared clonotypes between healthy human individuals. Sequencing was performed with immunoSEQ multiplex PCR; in TCRdb, only in-frame clones are kept and a portion is missing. The sample shows 400,000 to 500,000 clones, around three quarters of them seen only once. Sequencing input: PBMCs. Receptors originate from a woman in her 40s in good health. Some clones in this sample may be carry-over from other donors' samples. Both conserved end residues are trimmed from each CDR3. Each record gives: V gene, D gene, J gene, CDR3 protein. A D gene is named only where the DNA matches it firmly.

TRBV11-1	TRBD1	TRBJ2-7	ASSLDATGSYEQY
TRBV5-1	-	TRBJ1-3	ASSPSTDPGGNTIY
TRBV5-3	-	TRBJ1-2	ARRVRGGAPRPNYGYT
TRBV7-9	-	TRBJ1-2	ASSPDSNYGYT
TRBV7-9	-	TRBJ2-3	ASSAVGGGSTDTQY
TRBV30	-	TRBJ1-1	AWSGSMNTEAF
TRBV5-4	-	TRBJ1-5	ASSLDSNQPQH
TRBV6-1	TRBD2	TRBJ2-3	ASSDLAGVFDTQY
TRBV6-1	TRBD1	TRBJ1-5	ASRGTVNQPQH
TRBV6-6	-	TRBJ1-5	ASSYTGSQPQH
TRBV7-9	-	TRBJ1-4	ASSRAGEVEKLF
TRBV6-1	-	TRBJ2-7	ASSEAPGNSGEQY
TRBV11-2	TRBD2	TRBJ2-2	ASSLVGGRFTGELF
TRBV27	-	TRBJ2-3	ASSPSTDTQY
TRBV6-5	TRBD1	TRBJ1-2	ASSYGTANYGYT
TRBV5-1	TRBD2	TRBJ2-3	ASSNGLAGSTDTQY
TRBV2	TRBD1	TRBJ1-1	ASSEELMRGRAF
TRBV11-2	TRBD2	TRBJ2-5	ASSLSSGRETQY
TRBV10-3	-	TRBJ2-7	AISEIGSEQY
TRBV6-5	TRBD1	TRBJ2-7	ASSYDWQGAYEQY
TRBV6-1	-	TRBJ2-5	ASSESTDQETQY
TRBV18	-	TRBJ1-1	ASSATLRALNTEAF
TRBV7-9	TRBD1	TRBJ1-1	ASSLQGGNTEAF
TRBV28	TRBD2	TRBJ2-2	ASSRTSGTTGELF
TRBV7-9	-	TRBJ2-3	ASSPLRLNTDTQY
TRBV19	-	TRBJ2-2	ASTPQTGANTGELF
TRBV29-1	TRBD1	TRBJ2-7	SGRTGDYEQY
TRBV5-1	-	TRBJ2-2	ASSLSSIGTGELF
TRBV2	TRBD2	TRBJ2-7	ASSVSSGMGSYEQY
TRBV11-2	TRBD1	TRBJ2-7	ASSLGQTYEQY
TRBV5-5	-	TRBJ1-1	ASSSQIVTEAF
TRBV28	-	TRBJ1-1	ASSPPGSEAF
TRBV27	-	TRBJ1-4	ASSLSSATNEKLF
TRBV21-1	-	TRBJ1-4	ARGDGSRNEKLF
TRBV10-3	TRBD2	TRBJ2-1	AINSIAGVTNEQF
TRBV2	-	TRBJ1-2	ASSDRGDYGYT
TRBV28	TRBD1	TRBJ1-5	ASSLGGTGFQPQH
TRBV7-9	-	TRBJ2-3	ASSPDLTDTQY
TRBV4-3	-	TRBJ1-5	ASSQDWGNQPQH
TRBV30	-	TRBJ1-5	AWSVLDTNQPQH
TRBV7-3	-	TRBJ2-3	ASSLTGLTDTQY
TRBV29-1	-	TRBJ2-3	SVERTGADTQY
TRBV14	TRBD1	TRBJ2-5	ASSQDWRQGETQY
TRBV6-6	-	TRBJ2-7	ASKSHEQY
TRBV7-9	-	TRBJ1-1	ASSWGTLNTEAF
TRBV11-2	-	TRBJ2-7	ASSLERFYEQY
TRBV6-5	TRBD1	TRBJ1-3	ASRDRGRRGNTIY
TRBV28	TRBD1	TRBJ1-5	ASSLDRAENQPQH
TRBV4-2	-	TRBJ1-5	ASSQQVGPNGVYQPQH
TRBV5-4	-	TRBJ1-1	ASTYTIVDSRNTEAF
TRBV28	-	TRBJ2-1	ASSWGAGYNEQF
TRBV18	TRBD1	TRBJ2-3	ASSLARDRVPDTQY
TRBV4-3	-	TRBJ1-1	ASSQEGGNTEAF
TRBV5-1	-	TRBJ2-7	ASRGHEPGSYEQY
TRBV18	-	TRBJ1-4	ASSPRDTATNEKLF
TRBV19	TRBD1	TRBJ1-5	ASSIPRQGKVTSNQPQH
TRBV18	TRBD1	TRBJ1-1	ASSPRQGVGDTEAF